This T cell receptor beta chain stems from a study of blood T cell repertoires in COVID-19. Study at large: Nucleic acid was either cDNA or gDNA, and it came from T cells, B-cell-depleted T cells, or PBMCs.

Method: immunoSEQ multiplex PCR; TCRdb's copy keeps in-frame clones and lacks some. This sample has 220,000 or so clones; 80% to 85% occur once, and the top ten carry roughly 2.4%. The CDR3 is 17 residues long. The V segment lost 2 bases and the J segment 3 bases; nucleotides outside the gene matches: 10. From germline, CDR1 is WNHNN and CDR2 SYGVQD (reference sequence). V gene TRBV10-1 combines with J gene TRBJ2-3, with TRBD1 matching over 8 bases. The TCR originated in a woman aged 55-75 years with acute or convalescent COVID-19. Sequencing used peripheral blood. This CDR3 reads CASSEKTGDLGTDTQYF. CDR3 in DNA: TGCGCCAGCAGTGAGAAGACAGGGGATCTTGGAACAGATACGCAGTATTTT.